The source of this TCR beta chain is a study of blood T cell repertoires in COVID-19. At the level of the study: Material from acute and convalescent COVID-19 was sourced from the United States, Italy and Spain. From T cells, B-cell-depleted T cells, or PBMCs came the material, which was cDNA or gDNA.

Source study methods: Cell counts per sample came from amplifying reference gene primers. This table comes from immunoSEQ multiplex PCR, and its TCRdb copy is limited to in-frame clones, with some not included. V, J and clone size derive from that table, while D and trimming were established from the DNA sequence. Of hundreds of thousands of clones detected, approximately 86% appear once; the ten largest clones hold 3.6%. Germline assignment: CDR1 SGHRS and CDR2 YFSETQ. The CDR3 is 12 residues long. The V and J ends lost 7 bases and 1 base respectively, with 8 bases between them. The V and J genes are TRBV5-1 and TRBJ1-1; D unresolved. Sequenced material: peripheral blood. The receptor's source is a woman aged 80 or older with acute or convalescent COVID-19. The chain's CDR3 is CASLGENTEAFF. The CDR3 DNA reads TGCGCCAGCCTCGGAGAGAACACTGAAGCTTTCTTT.